A single T cell receptor (beta chain) is shown here with its context. What it binds is unknown. These data are taken from a study of T cell responses to AZD1222 COVID-19 vaccine. Whole-study findings and limits: Most donors were white British, females outnumbered males, and clonal diversity was possibly underestimated. Reportedly, close to half of spike-specific TCRs are directed against unmutated variant regions.

The germline V gene has CDR1 SGHRS and CDR2 YFSETQ. CDR3 length: 14 residues. Trimming left V 1 base short and J 2 bases short, with 9 bases between. The assay was immunoSEQ multiplex PCR, and TCRdb's table has in-frame clones only and misses some. The repertoire consists of some 160,000 clones, with around 93% occurring once and the leading ten covering around 4%. The TCR originated in an adult in good health. The sequences come from peripheral blood, collected on day 0 of AZD1222 vaccination. The chain uses TRBV5-1 and TRBJ2-5, with D maybe TRBD2 (6 bases). CDR3 DNA: TGCGCCAGCAGCTTGAGGAGGGGACAAGAGACCCAGTACTTC. Translation: CASSLRRGQETQYF.